This TCR beta chain was identified in a study of cytotoxic CD8 clonotypes in ibrutinib-treated CLL. V lost 2 bases and J 11 bases, leaving 15 bases between the germline ends. Germline-derived CDR1 and CDR2 are GTSNPN and SVGIG (reference sequence). CDR3 size: 12 residues. The repertoire was sequenced with immunoSEQ multiplex PCR; TCRdb's copy has only in-frame clones and lacks some. The repertoire has hundreds of thousands of clones, under 80% of them found once; the top ten carry just over 15%. The sequence was collected from a human donor with chronic lymphocytic leukemia. Sample: PBMCs, taken after 24 months of ibrutinib treatment. The chain combines TRBV30 with TRBJ2-5, with D possibly being TRBD1 or TRBD2 (5 bases each). CDR3 bases: TGTGCCTGGAGTTTAGGACCCGAGGGGCAGTACTTC. Translated: CAWSLGPEGQYF.